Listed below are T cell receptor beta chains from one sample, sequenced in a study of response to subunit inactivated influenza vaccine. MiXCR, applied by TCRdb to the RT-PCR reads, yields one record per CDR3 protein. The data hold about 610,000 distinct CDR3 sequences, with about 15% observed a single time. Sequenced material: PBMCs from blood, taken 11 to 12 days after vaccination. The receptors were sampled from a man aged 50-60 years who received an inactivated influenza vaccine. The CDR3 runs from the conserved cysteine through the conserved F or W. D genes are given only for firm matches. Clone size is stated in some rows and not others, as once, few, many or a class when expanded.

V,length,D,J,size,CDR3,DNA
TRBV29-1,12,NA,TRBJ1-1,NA,CSVEEVDTEAFF,TGCAGCGTTGAAGAGGTGGACACTGAAGCTTTCTTT
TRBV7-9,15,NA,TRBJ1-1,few,CASSHQGPLNTEAFF,TGTGCCAGCAGCCACCAGGGGCCTCTGAACACTGAAGCTTTCTTT
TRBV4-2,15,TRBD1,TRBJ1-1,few,CASSQDPRDRYEAFF,TGTGCCAGCAGCCAAGATCCCCGGGACAGATATGAAGCTTTCTTT
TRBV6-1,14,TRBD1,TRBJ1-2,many,CASSRDSHFYGYTF,TGTGCCAGCAGTCGGGACAGCCACTTCTATGGCTACACCTTC
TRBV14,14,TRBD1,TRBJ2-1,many,CASRGGQGSNEQFF,TGTGCCAGCAGAGGGGGACAGGGTAGCAATGAGCAGTTCTTC
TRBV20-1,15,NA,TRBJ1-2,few,CSAKFSDSSNYGYTF,TGCAGTGCCAAGTTCTCGGACAGCTCTAACTATGGCTACACCTTC
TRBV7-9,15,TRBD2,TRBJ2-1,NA,CASSLTSGPNNEQFF,TGTGCCAGCAGCCTAACTAGCGGCCCTAACAATGAGCAGTTCTTC
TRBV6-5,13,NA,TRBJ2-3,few,CASSTGYTDTQYF,TGTGCCAGCAGTACTGGATACACAGATACGCAGTATTTT
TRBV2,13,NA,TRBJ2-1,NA,CASSVHLGSEQFF,TGTGCCAGCAGTGTTCATCTGGGGAGTGAGCAGTTCTTC
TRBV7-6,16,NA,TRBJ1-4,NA,CASSPLGGRSNEKLFF,TGTGCCAGCAGCCCCTTAGGTGGACGCAGTAATGAAAAACTGTTTTTT
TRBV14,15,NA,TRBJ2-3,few,CASSQVAGLSDTQYF,TGTGCCAGCAGCCAAGTAGCCGGGTTGTCAGATACGCAGTATTTT
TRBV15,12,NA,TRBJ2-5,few,CATSRAGETQYF,TGTGCCACCAGCAGAGCGGGGGAGACCCAGTACTTC
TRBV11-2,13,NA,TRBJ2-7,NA,CASSFGISYEQYF,TGTGCCAGCAGCTTTGGGATCTCCTACGAGCAGTACTTC
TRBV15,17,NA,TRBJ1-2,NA,CATSRDFRTVSNYGYTF,TGTGCCACCAGCAGAGATTTTAGGACAGTCTCCAACTATGGCTACACCTTC
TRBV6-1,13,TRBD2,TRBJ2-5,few,CASSRTRWETQYF,TGTGCCAGCAGCAGGACTAGGTGGGAGACCCAGTACTTC
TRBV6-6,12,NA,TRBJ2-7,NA,CASSYSTGEQYF,TGTGCCAGCAGTTACTCGACTGGCGAGCAGTACTTC
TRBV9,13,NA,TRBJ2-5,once,CASSTAAGETQYF,TGTGCCAGCAGCACCGCTGCTGGGGAGACCCAGTACTTC
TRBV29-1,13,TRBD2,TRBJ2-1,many,CSAASGGANEQFF,TGCAGCGCTGCTAGCGGGGGGGCCAATGAGCAGTTCTTC
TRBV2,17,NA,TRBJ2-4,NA,CASSAIDRSRAKNIQYF,TGTGCCAGCAGCGCCATCGACAGATCGAGAGCCAAAAACATTCAGTACTTC
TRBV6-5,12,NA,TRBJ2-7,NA,CASKTAASEQYF,TGTGCCAGCAAAACAGCGGCGAGCGAGCAGTACTTC
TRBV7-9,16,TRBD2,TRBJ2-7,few,CASSFGFGGANYEQYF,TGTGCCAGCAGCTTTGGGTTCGGGGGGGCGAACTACGAGCAGTACTTC
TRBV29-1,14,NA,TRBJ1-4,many,CSYTTPIANEKLFF,TGCAGCTATACCACCCCTATTGCTAATGAAAAACTGTTTTTT
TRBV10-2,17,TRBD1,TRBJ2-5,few,CASSGPTGDIFQETQYF,TGCGCCAGCAGTGGCCCAACAGGGGACATATTCCAAGAGACCCAGTACTTC
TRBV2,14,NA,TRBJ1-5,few,CASMEGLSNQPQHF,TGTGCCAGCATGGAGGGGCTTAGCAATCAGCCCCAGCATTTT
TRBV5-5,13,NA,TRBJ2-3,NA,CASSLRLSNTQYF,TGTGCCAGCAGCTTGCGTCTGTCCAATACGCAGTATTTT
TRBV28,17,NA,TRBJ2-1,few,CASSFLSRGQDYNEQFF,TGTGCCAGCAGTTTTTTGTCCAGAGGCCAGGATTACAATGAGCAGTTCTTC
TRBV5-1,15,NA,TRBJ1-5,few,CASSPFGVPDQPQHF,TGCGCCAGCAGCCCCTTCGGTGTGCCTGATCAGCCCCAGCATTTT
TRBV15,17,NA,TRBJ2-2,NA,CATSRDRQQLNTGELFF,TGTGCCACCAGCAGAGATAGACAGCAGTTGAACACCGGGGAGCTGTTTTTT
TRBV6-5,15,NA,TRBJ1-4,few,CASSYESGNNEKLFF,TGTGCCAGCAGTTACGAGTCGGGGAATAATGAAAAACTGTTTTTT
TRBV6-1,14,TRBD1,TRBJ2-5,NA,CASSRLGQLETQYF,TGTGCCAGCAGCCGCCTGGGACAGCTAGAGACCCAGTACTTC
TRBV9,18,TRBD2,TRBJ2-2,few,CASSVVGVAGGYTGELFF,TGTGCCAGCAGCGTTGTTGGCGTAGCGGGAGGGTACACCGGGGAGCTGTTTTTT
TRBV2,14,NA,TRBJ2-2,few,CASSEFGIDGELFF,TGTGCCAGCAGTGAATTTGGTATTGACGGGGAGCTGTTTTTT
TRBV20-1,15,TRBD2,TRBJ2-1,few,CSARTSGRTYNEQFF,TGCAGTGCTAGGACTAGCGGGAGAACCTACAATGAGCAGTTCTTC
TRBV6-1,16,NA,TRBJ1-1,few,CASSTYPRQAHTEAFF,TGTGCCAGCAGTACCTACCCAAGACAGGCCCACACTGAAGCTTTCTTT
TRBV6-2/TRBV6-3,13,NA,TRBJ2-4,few,CASRLPGGDIQYF,TGTGCCAGCAGGCTACCTGGGGGTGACATTCAGTACTTC
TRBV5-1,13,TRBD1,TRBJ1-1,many,CASSSGQNTEAFF,TGCGCCAGCAGCTCGGGACAGAATACTGAAGCTTTCTTT
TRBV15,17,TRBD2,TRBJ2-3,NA,CATSRMTSGRGTDTQYF,TGTGCCACCAGCAGAATGACTAGCGGGAGGGGGACAGATACGCAGTATTTT
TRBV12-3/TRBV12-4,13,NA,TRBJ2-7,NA,CASSLGPTAGQYF,TGTGCCAGCAGTTTGGGACCGACCGCCGGGCAGTACTTC
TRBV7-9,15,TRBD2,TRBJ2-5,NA,CAGSSAGLAQQAQYF,TGTGCCGGAAGTTCGGCGGGACTAGCGCAGCAGGCTCAGTACTTC
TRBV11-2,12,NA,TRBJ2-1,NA,CASSQGDLGQFF,TGTGCTAGCAGCCAGGGGGACTTAGGGCAGTTCTTC
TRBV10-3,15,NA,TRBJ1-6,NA,CAIRTESSYNSPLHF,TGTGCCATCCGGACAGAAAGCTCCTATAATTCACCCCTCCACTTT
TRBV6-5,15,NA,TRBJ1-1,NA,CASSYTTQMNTEAFF,TGTGCCAGCAGTTACACTACACAAATGAACACTGAAGCTTTCTTT
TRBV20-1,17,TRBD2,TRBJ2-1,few,CSAQIQRGIPSYNEQFF,TGCAGTGCCCAAATCCAGCGGGGGATCCCCTCCTACAATGAGCAGTTCTTC
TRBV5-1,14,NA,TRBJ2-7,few,CASSLRSVAYEQYF,TGCGCCAGCAGCTTGCGGTCAGTGGCCTACGAGCAGTACTTC
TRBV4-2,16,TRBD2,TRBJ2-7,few,CASSPEIGLAGYEQYF,TGTGCCAGCAGCCCAGAGATAGGACTAGCGGGCTACGAGCAGTACTTC
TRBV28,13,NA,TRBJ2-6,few,CASGRVSANVLTF,TGTGCCAGCGGAAGGGTTTCGGCCAACGTCCTGACTTTC
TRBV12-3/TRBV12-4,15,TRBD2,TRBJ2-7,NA,CASSFRRGGTYEQYF,TGTGCCAGCAGTTTTAGGCGGGGGGGTACCTACGAGCAGTACTTC
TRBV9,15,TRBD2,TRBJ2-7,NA,CASSVGAGGTYEQYF,TGTGCCAGCAGCGTAGGGGCGGGAGGGACCTACGAGCAGTACTTC
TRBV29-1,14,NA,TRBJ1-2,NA,CSVLTSRRVNGYTF,TGCAGCGTTCTTACCAGTCGGCGCGTGAATGGCTACACCTTC
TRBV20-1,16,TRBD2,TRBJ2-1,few,CSAPNLRLAGHNEQFF,TGCAGTGCTCCCAATCTTAGACTAGCGGGGCACAATGAGCAGTTCTTC
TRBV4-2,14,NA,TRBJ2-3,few,CASSPDFITDTQYF,TGTGCCAGCAGTCCGGACTTTATCACAGATACGCAGTATTTT
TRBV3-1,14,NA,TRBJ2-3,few,CASSQEPSADTQYF,TGTGCCAGCAGCCAAGAGCCCAGTGCAGATACGCAGTATTTT
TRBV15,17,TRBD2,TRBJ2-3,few,CATRFVAGARGTDTQYF,TGTGCCACCAGATTTGTAGCGGGGGCCCGGGGCACAGATACGCAGTATTTT
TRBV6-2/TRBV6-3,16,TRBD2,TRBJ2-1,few,CASSSTGTSEHNEQFF,TGTGCCAGCAGTTCCACCGGGACTAGCGAACACAATGAGCAGTTCTTC